This T cell receptor beta chain was sequenced during a study of beta chain features in type 1 diabetes. Notes on the study in general: For Type 1 diabetes patients, all four CD4+ subsets carried TCRB CDR3s that were moderately but significantly shorter. PCR might preferentially amplify shorter templates, equally in patients and controls. In these data, an HLA type influence on TCRB rearrangement remained unresolved. The study found that naive, central memory and Treg TCRB repertoires appeared more similar in patients than in healthy donors.

A CD45RO/CCR7/CD25/CD127/CD95/CD27 panel sorted naive, central memory, regulatory and stem cell-like memory CD4+ cells. Expressed TCRB transcripts were sequenced, since all the RNA that had been isolated was reverse transcribed. Generated by immunoSEQ multiplex PCR, the TCRdb table keeps only in-frame clones and is missing some. The data hold 55,000 to 80,000 clones, with almost 50% observed a single time. Comment on this clone: Its target is unknown.

Trimming removed 5 bases at V and 6 bases at J, with 11 bases between. CDR3 length: 12 residues. Germline CDR1 and CDR2: GTSNPN and SVGIG (reference sequence). The sequencing input was central memory CD4+ T cells from blood. The rearrangement joins TRBV30 to TRBJ2-1, with D possibly TRBD1 on 5 matching bases. The receptor's source is a man aged 30 to 45 with type 1 diabetes. This CDR3 is CAWEQGGNEQFF. CDR3 in DNA: TGTGCCTGGGAGCAGGGTGGCAATGAGCAGTTCTTC.